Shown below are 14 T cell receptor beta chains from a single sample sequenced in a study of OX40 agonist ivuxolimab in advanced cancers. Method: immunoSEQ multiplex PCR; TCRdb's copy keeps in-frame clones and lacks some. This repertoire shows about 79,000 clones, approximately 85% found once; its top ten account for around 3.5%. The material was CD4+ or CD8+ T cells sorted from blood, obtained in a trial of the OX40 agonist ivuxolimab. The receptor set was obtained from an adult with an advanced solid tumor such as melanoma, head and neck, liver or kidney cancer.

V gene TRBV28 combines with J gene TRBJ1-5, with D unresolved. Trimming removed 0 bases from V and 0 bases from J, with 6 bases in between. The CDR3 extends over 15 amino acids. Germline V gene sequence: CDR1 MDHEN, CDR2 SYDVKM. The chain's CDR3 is CASSLWQSSNQPQHF. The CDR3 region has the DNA TGTGCCAGCAGTTTATGGCAAAGTAGCAATCAGCCCCAGCATTTT.

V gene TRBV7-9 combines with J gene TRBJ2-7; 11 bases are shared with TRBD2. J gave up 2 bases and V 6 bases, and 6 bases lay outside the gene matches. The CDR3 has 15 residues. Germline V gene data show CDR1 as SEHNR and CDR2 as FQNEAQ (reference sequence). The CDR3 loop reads CASRGTSGVPYEQYF. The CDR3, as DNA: TGTGCCAGCAGGGGGACTAGCGGTGTACCCTACGAGCAGTACTTC.

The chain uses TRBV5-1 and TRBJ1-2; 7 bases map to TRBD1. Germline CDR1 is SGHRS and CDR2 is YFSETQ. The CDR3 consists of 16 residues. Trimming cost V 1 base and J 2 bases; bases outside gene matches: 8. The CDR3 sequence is CASSLSPGTVNYGYTF. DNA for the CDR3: TGCGCCAGCAGCTTGAGTCCCGGGACAGTAAACTATGGCTACACCTTC.

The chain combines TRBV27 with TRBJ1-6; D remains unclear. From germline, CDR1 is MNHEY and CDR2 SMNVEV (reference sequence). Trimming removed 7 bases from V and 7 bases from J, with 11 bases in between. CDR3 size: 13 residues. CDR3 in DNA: TGTGCCAGCACTCGGAGGAACAATTCACCCCTCCACTTT. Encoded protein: CASTRRNNSPLHF.

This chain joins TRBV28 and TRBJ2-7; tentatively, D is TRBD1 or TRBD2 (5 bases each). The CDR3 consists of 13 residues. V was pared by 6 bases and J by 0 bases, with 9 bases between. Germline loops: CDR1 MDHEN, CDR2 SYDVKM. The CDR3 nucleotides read TGTGCCAGCAGCTGGGGGAGCTCCTACGAGCAGTACTTC. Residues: CASSWGSSYEQYF.

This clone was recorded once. Here the CDR3 DNA reads TGCAGTGCTCACAGGGACACTGAAGCTTTCTTT. It specifies CSAHRDTEAFF. The rearrangement links TRBV20-1 to TRBJ1-1; D may be TRBD1 (6 bases). In germline, CDR1 is DFQATT, CDR2 SNEGSKA (reference sequence). Between the trimmed V and J ends, which lost 5 bases and 3 bases, there was a span of 7 bases. The CDR3 is 11 amino acids.

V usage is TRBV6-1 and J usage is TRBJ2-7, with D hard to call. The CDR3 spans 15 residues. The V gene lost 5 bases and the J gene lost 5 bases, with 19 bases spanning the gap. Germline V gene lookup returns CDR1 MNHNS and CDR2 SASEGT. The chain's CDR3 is CASSPWGKGAHEQYF. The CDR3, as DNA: TGTGCCAGCAGTCCCTGGGGAAAGGGTGCCCACGAGCAGTACTTC.

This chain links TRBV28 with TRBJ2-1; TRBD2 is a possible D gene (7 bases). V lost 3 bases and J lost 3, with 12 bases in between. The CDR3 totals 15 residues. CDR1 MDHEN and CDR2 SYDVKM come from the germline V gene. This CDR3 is CASSFRGAGYNEQFF. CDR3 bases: TGTGCCAGCAGTTTCCGGGGGGCCGGCTACAATGAGCAGTTCTTC.

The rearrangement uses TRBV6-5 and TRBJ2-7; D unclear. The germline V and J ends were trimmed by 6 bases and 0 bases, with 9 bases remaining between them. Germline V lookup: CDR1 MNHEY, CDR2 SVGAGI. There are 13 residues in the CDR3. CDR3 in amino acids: CASRRQNSYEQYF. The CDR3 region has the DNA TGTGCCAGCAGACGTCAGAACTCCTACGAGCAGTACTTC.

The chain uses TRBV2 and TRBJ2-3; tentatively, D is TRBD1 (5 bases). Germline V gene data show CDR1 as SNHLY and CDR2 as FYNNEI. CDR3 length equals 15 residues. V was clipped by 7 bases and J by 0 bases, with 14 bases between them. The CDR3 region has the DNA TGTGCCAGCAACGAGGACAATACTAGCACAGATACGCAGTATTTT. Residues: CASNEDNTSTDTQYF.

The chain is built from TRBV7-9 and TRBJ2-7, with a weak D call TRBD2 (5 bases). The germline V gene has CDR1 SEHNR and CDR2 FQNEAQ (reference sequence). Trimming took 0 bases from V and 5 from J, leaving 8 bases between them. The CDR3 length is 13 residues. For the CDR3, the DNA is TGTGCCAGCAGCTTAGCGGGAGTCCACGAGCAGTACTTC. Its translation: CASSLAGVHEQYF.

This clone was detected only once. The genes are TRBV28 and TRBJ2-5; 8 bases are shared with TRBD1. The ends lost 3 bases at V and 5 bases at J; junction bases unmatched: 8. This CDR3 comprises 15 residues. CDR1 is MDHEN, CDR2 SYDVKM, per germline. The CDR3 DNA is TGTGCCAGCAGTTTTTTAACAGGGGGTCGGGAGACCCAGTACTTC. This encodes CASSFLTGGRETQYF. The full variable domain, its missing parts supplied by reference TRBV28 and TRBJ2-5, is DVKVTQSSRYLVKRTGEKVFLECVQDMDHENMFWYRQDPGLGLRLIYFSYDVKMKEKGDIPEGYSVSREKKERFSLILESASTNQTSMYLCASSFLTGGRETQYFGPGTRLLVL.

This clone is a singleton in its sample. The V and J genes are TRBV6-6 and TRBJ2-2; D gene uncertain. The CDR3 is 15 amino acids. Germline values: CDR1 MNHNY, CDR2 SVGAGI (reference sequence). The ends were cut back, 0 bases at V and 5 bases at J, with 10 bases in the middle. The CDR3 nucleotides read TGTGCCAGCAGTTACTCGGGGATTGGGACCGGGGAGCTGTTTTTT. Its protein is CASSYSGIGTGELFF.

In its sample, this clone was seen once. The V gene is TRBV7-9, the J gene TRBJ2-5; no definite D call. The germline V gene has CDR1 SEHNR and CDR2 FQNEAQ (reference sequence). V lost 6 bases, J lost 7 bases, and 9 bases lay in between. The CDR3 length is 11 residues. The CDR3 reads CASRIGATQYF. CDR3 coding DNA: TGTGCCAGCAGGATTGGTGCGACCCAGTACTTC.